A selection of T cell receptor beta chains follows, all from one sample in a study of cytomegalovirus exposure and HLA in healthy donors. Profiling relied on immunoSEQ multiplex PCR, and the TCRdb table lists in-frame clones only, not all of them. The sample lists 150,000 to 200,000 clones, around 81% occurring once. Sequenced: PBMCs. The receptors were gathered from a woman aged 30 to 39 in good health and CMV-seronegative. CDR3s include the opening cysteine and the closing phenylalanine or tryptophan. The D gene is left open where the match is weak. Size tells how often a clone was seen (once, few, many) or the class of an expanded clone, and some rows leave it out.

J,D,V,size,DNA,CDR3
TRBJ1-2,-,TRBV7-9,-,TGTGCCAGCAGCTCACTCGGGGGGCCCGACAACTATGGCTACACCTTC,CASSSLGGPDNYGYTF
TRBJ2-2,-,TRBV7-2,-,TGTGCCAGCAGCCCCCTTAGTGGGGAGCTGTTTTTT,CASSPLSGELFF
TRBJ1-5,TRBD1,TRBV7-9,-,TGTGCCAGCAGCAGGGCTTTGGGGACAGGGGTACAGCCCCAGCATTTT,CASSRALGTGVQPQHF
TRBJ1-2,TRBD1,TRBV28,-,TGTGCCAGCAGCCCAATTACAGGGGGTCTCTATGGCTACACCTTC,CASSPITGGLYGYTF
TRBJ2-7,TRBD2,TRBV6-5,-,TGTGCCAGCAGTTACGTAGCGGGAGATTCCTACGAGCAGTACTTC,CASSYVAGDSYEQYF
TRBJ2-6,TRBD1,TRBV4-3,-,TGCGCCAGCAGCGACAGGGTTAAGCCTGGGGCCAACGTCCTGACTTTC,CASSDRVKPGANVLTF
TRBJ2-5,TRBD2,TRBV9,-,TGTGCCAGCAGCGTAGGGGGAGGGGTTGAAGAGACCCAGTACTTC,CASSVGGGVEETQYF
TRBJ1-4,TRBD1,TRBV10-3,-,TGTGCCATCAGTGAAAACGGACAGGGCGCTGAAAAACTGTTTTTT,CAISENGQGAEKLFF
TRBJ1-5,-,TRBV7-2,-,TGTGCCAGCAGCTTATCAGTTGATCAGCCCCAGCATTTT,CASSLSVDQPQHF
TRBJ2-3,-,TRBV5-4,-,TGTGCCAGCAGCTTGGCCGGAGATACGCAGTATTTT,CASSLAGDTQYF
TRBJ2-1,TRBD2,TRBV7-9,-,TGTGCCAGCAGCTTTTCCAGGGCTAGCGGGGGGGACTTGAATGAGCAGTTCTTC,CASSFSRASGGDLNEQFF
TRBJ1-6,-,TRBV6-5,-,TGTGCCAGCAGTTACGAGCATGGGGGCCGGAATTCACCCCTCCACTTT,CASSYEHGGRNSPLHF
TRBJ1-2,TRBD1,TRBV29-1,-,TGCAGCGTCTCGGGCGGACAGGATACCTATGGCTACACCTTC,CSVSGGQDTYGYTF
TRBJ2-3,TRBD2,TRBV4-3,-,TGCGCCAGCAGCCAAGATGAGGCTAGCGGGGGCACAGATACGCAGTATTTT,CASSQDEASGGTDTQYF
TRBJ1-6,TRBD1,TRBV6-5,-,TGTGCCAGCAGGACCGGGACAGATAATTCACCCCTCCACTTT,CASRTGTDNSPLHF
TRBJ2-7,-,TRBV11-3,-,TGTGCCAGCAGCCCGATGGACAGACCCTACGAGCAGTACTTC,CASSPMDRPYEQYF
TRBJ2-7,TRBD2,TRBV28,-,TGTGCCAGCAGTTTGTTAGGGCGGGGGAACGAGCAGTACTTC,CASSLLGRGNEQYF
TRBJ2-7,-,TRBV5-6,-,TGTGCCAGCAGCTTGGAAGTAACGGGGGTAGAGCAGTACTTC,CASSLEVTGVEQYF
TRBJ1-1,-,TRBV19,-,TGTGCCAGTAGCATTAGTGCAGGGTATAGCACTGAAGCTTTCTTT,CASSISAGYSTEAFF
TRBJ2-5,TRBD2,TRBV10-3,-,TGTGCCATCAGTGACACGAGACTAGCGGGGCAAGAGACCCAGTACTTC,CAISDTRLAGQETQYF
TRBJ1-1,TRBD1,TRBV7-2,-,TGTGCCAGCAGCTTACAACAGGGGGCGCGCACTGAAGCTTTCTTT,CASSLQQGARTEAFF
TRBJ2-3,TRBD2,TRBV28,-,TGTGCCAGCAGTTTATGGTCTAGCGGGCTCAGAGATACGCAGTATTTT,CASSLWSSGLRDTQYF
TRBJ2-1,TRBD2,TRBV5-1,once,TGCGCCAGCAGTGTGGGAGAGCGGGGGGGCAAAAATGAGCAGTTCTTC,CASSVGERGGKNEQFF